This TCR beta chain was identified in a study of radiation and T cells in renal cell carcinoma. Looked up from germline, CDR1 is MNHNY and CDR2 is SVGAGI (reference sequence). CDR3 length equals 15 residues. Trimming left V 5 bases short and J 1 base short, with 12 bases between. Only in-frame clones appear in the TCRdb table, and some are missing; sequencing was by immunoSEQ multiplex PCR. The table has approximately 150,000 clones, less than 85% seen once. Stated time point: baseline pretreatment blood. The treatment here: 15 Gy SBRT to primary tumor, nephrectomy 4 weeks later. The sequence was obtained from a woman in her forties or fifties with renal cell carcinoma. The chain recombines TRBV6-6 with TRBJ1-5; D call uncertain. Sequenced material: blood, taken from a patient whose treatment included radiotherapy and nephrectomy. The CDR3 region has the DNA TGTGCCAGCAGTCAAAAAAGTGGGAGCAATCAGCCCCAGCATTTT. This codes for CASSQKSGSNQPQHF.